The rows below give T cell receptor beta chains drawn from one sample of a study of cytomegalovirus exposure and HLA in healthy donors. This table comes from immunoSEQ multiplex PCR, and its TCRdb copy is limited to in-frame clones, with some not included. The table shows about 130,000 clones, with approximately 80% occurring only once. Sequencing was performed on PBMCs. Receptors were obtained from a female donor in good health and CMV-seronegative. The CDR3 runs from the conserved cysteine through the conserved F or W. A D gene is named only where the DNA matches it firmly. Only part of the rows carry a size: once, few, many, or a class if the clone is expanded.

abundance: -; j_gene: TRBJ2-3; v_gene: TRBV18; len: 13; d_gene: -; CDR3nt: TGTGCCAGCTCACCGGGACAAGGTGATACGCAGTATTTT; CDR3aa: CASSPGQGDTQYF
abundance: -; j_gene: TRBJ2-2; v_gene: TRBV5-8; len: 16; d_gene: -; CDR3nt: TGTGCCAGCAGCTTTTTTCCAGGGTCCGGCACCGGGGAGCTGTTTTTT; CDR3aa: CASSFFPGSGTGELFF
abundance: -; j_gene: TRBJ1-2; v_gene: TRBV11-2; len: 16; d_gene: -; CDR3nt: TGTGCCAGCAGCTTAGATCTCGGCAGCGGTGACTATGGCTACACCTTC; CDR3aa: CASSLDLGSGDYGYTF
abundance: -; j_gene: TRBJ1-1; v_gene: TRBV7-3; len: 13; d_gene: TRBD1; CDR3nt: TGTGCCAGCAGCTTGACAGGGGCCACTGAAGCTTTCTTT; CDR3aa: CASSLTGATEAFF
abundance: -; j_gene: TRBJ2-5; v_gene: TRBV7-8; len: 16; d_gene: -; CDR3nt: TGTGCCAGCAGCTTATCCCGGACAGCCCCGAGGGAGACCCAGTACTTC; CDR3aa: CASSLSRTAPRETQYF
abundance: -; j_gene: TRBJ2-1; v_gene: TRBV4-3; len: 17; d_gene: -; CDR3nt: TGCGCCAGCAGCCAAGCCCCCGGACACGTCGCCTACAATGAGCAGTTCTTC; CDR3aa: CASSQAPGHVAYNEQFF
abundance: -; j_gene: TRBJ1-4; v_gene: TRBV7-2; len: 14; d_gene: -; CDR3nt: TGTGCCAGCAGCCGAGGGACTGAGGAGGAAAAACTGTTTTTT; CDR3aa: CASSRGTEEEKLFF
abundance: few; j_gene: TRBJ2-1; v_gene: TRBV28; len: 15; d_gene: TRBD1; CDR3nt: TGTGCCAGCAGTCCCCCTACCCACAGGGGGGCTGAGCAGTTCTTC; CDR3aa: CASSPPTHRGAEQFF
abundance: few; j_gene: TRBJ1-4; v_gene: TRBV7-9; len: 15; d_gene: TRBD1; CDR3nt: TGTGCCAGCAGTCCAGAGACAGGGGGCTATGAAAAACTGTTTTTT; CDR3aa: CASSPETGGYEKLFF
abundance: -; j_gene: TRBJ2-1; v_gene: TRBV30; len: 14; d_gene: TRBD1; CDR3nt: TGTGCCTGGACGGACAGGGGCTACTACAATGAGCAGTTCTTC; CDR3aa: CAWTDRGYYNEQFF
abundance: -; j_gene: TRBJ2-6; v_gene: TRBV28; len: 16; d_gene: -; CDR3nt: TGTGCCAGCAGTTTATGGGGCAGCTCTGGGGCCAACGTCCTGACTTTC; CDR3aa: CASSLWGSSGANVLTF
abundance: -; j_gene: TRBJ2-2; v_gene: TRBV7-9; len: 15; d_gene: -; CDR3nt: -; CDR3aa: CASSLEAARPGSCFF
abundance: once; j_gene: TRBJ2-1; v_gene: TRBV5-4; len: 14; d_gene: -; CDR3nt: TGTGCCAGCCGCCAGCTCCGCGAGGGCAATGAGCAGTTCTTC; CDR3aa: CASRQLREGNEQFF
abundance: -; j_gene: TRBJ1-4; v_gene: TRBV28; len: 13; d_gene: -; CDR3nt: TGTGCCAGCAGTTTGGAGGGCAGGGAAAAACTGTTTTTT; CDR3aa: CASSLEGREKLFF
abundance: -; j_gene: TRBJ1-1; v_gene: TRBV29-1; len: 13; d_gene: -; CDR3nt: TGCAGCGTTGAAGCCCAGGGGAACACTGAAGCTTTCTTT; CDR3aa: CSVEAQGNTEAFF
abundance: -; j_gene: TRBJ2-1; v_gene: TRBV2; len: 12; d_gene: TRBD1; CDR3nt: TGTGCCAGCAGTAGACAGGGAACGCTCGAGTTCTTC; CDR3aa: CASSRQGTLEFF
abundance: few; j_gene: TRBJ1-1; v_gene: TRBV6-6; len: 16; d_gene: TRBD1; CDR3nt: TGTGCCAGCAGTTACGCTACCGGGACAGGGTGGACTGAAGCTTTCTTT; CDR3aa: CASSYATGTGWTEAFF
abundance: once; j_gene: TRBJ2-5; v_gene: TRBV13; len: 14; d_gene: TRBD2; CDR3nt: TGTGCCAGCAGCGAGACTAGCGGACAAGAGACCCAGTACTTC; CDR3aa: CASSETSGQETQYF
abundance: -; j_gene: TRBJ2-4; v_gene: TRBV4-2; len: 20; d_gene: TRBD2; CDR3nt: TGTGCCAGCAGCCCCGCGGCCCCGGGACTAGCGCTCCTAGCCAAAAACATTCAGTACTTC; CDR3aa: CASSPAAPGLALLAKNIQYF
abundance: -; j_gene: TRBJ2-5; v_gene: TRBV6-5; len: 16; d_gene: TRBD2; CDR3nt: TGTGCCAGCAGTTACTCGAGGGCTAGCGGGAGTGGGACCCAGTACTTC; CDR3aa: CASSYSRASGSGTQYF
abundance: -; j_gene: TRBJ1-5; v_gene: TRBV7-6; len: 16; d_gene: TRBD1; CDR3nt: TGTGCCAGCAGCCAGGGGGACAGGGGGCTCACACAGCCCCAGCATTTT; CDR3aa: CASSQGDRGLTQPQHF
abundance: few; j_gene: TRBJ1-2; v_gene: TRBV27; len: 17; d_gene: -; CDR3nt: TGTGCCAGCTCCTTACGGTGGACAGCCATATCTAACTATGGCTACACCTTC; CDR3aa: CASSLRWTAISNYGYTF
abundance: -; j_gene: TRBJ2-2; v_gene: TRBV5-1; len: 14; d_gene: -; CDR3nt: TGCGCCAGCAGCATCCCTACCGGGGCCGGGGAGCTGTTTTTT; CDR3aa: CASSIPTGAGELFF
abundance: few; j_gene: TRBJ1-2; v_gene: TRBV6-5; len: 12; d_gene: TRBD1; CDR3nt: TGTGCCAGCAGGCTTACAGGGGATGGCTACACCTTC; CDR3aa: CASRLTGDGYTF
abundance: -; j_gene: TRBJ2-7; v_gene: TRBV4-1; len: 14; d_gene: -; CDR3nt: TGCGCCAGCAGCCAACGGGGACAAGCCTACGAGCAGTACTTC; CDR3aa: CASSQRGQAYEQYF
abundance: few; j_gene: TRBJ2-5; v_gene: TRBV5-1; len: 14; d_gene: TRBD1; CDR3nt: TGCGCCAGCAGCATAGGACAGGGGAGGGAGACCCAGTACTTC; CDR3aa: CASSIGQGRETQYF
abundance: -; j_gene: TRBJ2-5; v_gene: TRBV5-1; len: 12; d_gene: -; CDR3nt: TGCGCCAGCAGCTTGAACAGAGAGACCCAGTACTTC; CDR3aa: CASSLNRETQYF
abundance: few; j_gene: TRBJ1-2; v_gene: TRBV19; len: 14; d_gene: TRBD1; CDR3nt: TGTGCCAGTAGTCCTCGACAGGGACTCTATGGCTACACCTTC; CDR3aa: CASSPRQGLYGYTF
abundance: -; j_gene: TRBJ2-1; v_gene: TRBV27; len: 15; d_gene: -; CDR3nt: TGTGCCAGCAGTTTTGCGGAAAGCTCCTACAATGAGCAGTTCTTC; CDR3aa: CASSFAESSYNEQFF
abundance: -; j_gene: TRBJ2-1; v_gene: TRBV5-4; len: 16; d_gene: TRBD2; CDR3nt: TGTGCCAGCAGCTCAAGGACTAGCGGCAATTACAATGAGCAGTTCTTC; CDR3aa: CASSSRTSGNYNEQFF
abundance: -; j_gene: TRBJ2-1; v_gene: TRBV19; len: 17; d_gene: TRBD2; CDR3nt: TGTGCCAGTAGTATATGGGGAGGGACCGGAGCCTACAATGAGCAGTTCTTC; CDR3aa: CASSIWGGTGAYNEQFF
abundance: few; j_gene: TRBJ2-7; v_gene: TRBV5-1; len: 15; d_gene: TRBD1; CDR3nt: TGCGCCAGCAGCGGCCAAGGGACAGGGGCTGGGGAGCAGTACTTC; CDR3aa: CASSGQGTGAGEQYF
abundance: -; j_gene: TRBJ2-7; v_gene: TRBV19; len: 15; d_gene: TRBD1; CDR3nt: TGTGCCAGTAGTATACTTTGGGGACAGGGCTACGAGCAGTACTTC; CDR3aa: CASSILWGQGYEQYF
abundance: -; j_gene: TRBJ1-4; v_gene: TRBV5-1; len: 14; d_gene: TRBD1; CDR3nt: TGCGCCAGCAGCTCGGGACAGTCCAATGAAAAACTGTTTTTT; CDR3aa: CASSSGQSNEKLFF
abundance: -; j_gene: TRBJ2-3; v_gene: TRBV11-2; len: 12; d_gene: -; CDR3nt: TGTGCCAGCAGCCGCGACACAGATACGCAGTATTTT; CDR3aa: CASSRDTDTQYF
abundance: -; j_gene: TRBJ2-3; v_gene: TRBV7-2; len: 16; d_gene: -; CDR3nt: TGTGCCAGCAGCCCAGGGGGGACTCCGACAACAGATACGCAGTATTTT; CDR3aa: CASSPGGTPTTDTQYF
abundance: -; j_gene: TRBJ2-7; v_gene: TRBV28; len: 15; d_gene: TRBD1; CDR3nt: TGTGCCAGCAGTCGGACCGGGACAGCCTCCTACGAGCAGTACTTC; CDR3aa: CASSRTGTASYEQYF
abundance: once; j_gene: TRBJ1-1; v_gene: TRBV2; len: 13; d_gene: -; CDR3nt: TGTGCCAGCAGCCGACAGTGGAACACTGAAGCTTTCTTT; CDR3aa: CASSRQWNTEAFF
abundance: -; j_gene: TRBJ1-1; v_gene: TRBV21-1; len: 13; d_gene: -; CDR3nt: TGTGCCAGCTACGCCCGAGAGGGCACTGAAGCTTTCTTT; CDR3aa: CASYAREGTEAFF
abundance: -; j_gene: TRBJ2-1; v_gene: TRBV10-1; len: 16; d_gene: TRBD1; CDR3nt: TGCGCCAGCAGTGGACTCGTCCCGGGACAGGACAATGAGCAGTTCTTC; CDR3aa: CASSGLVPGQDNEQFF
abundance: -; j_gene: TRBJ2-1; v_gene: TRBV9; len: 16; d_gene: TRBD2; CDR3nt: TGTGCCAGCAGCGTAGAATTTTTGGGGGGAGGGAATGAGCAGTTCTTC; CDR3aa: CASSVEFLGGGNEQFF
abundance: -; j_gene: TRBJ2-7; v_gene: TRBV28; len: 14; d_gene: TRBD1; CDR3nt: TGTGCCAGCAGTGCCCTCGGACAGGGAAACGAGCAGTACTTC; CDR3aa: CASSALGQGNEQYF
abundance: few; j_gene: TRBJ2-1; v_gene: TRBV25-1; len: 13; d_gene: -; CDR3nt: TGTGCCAGCAGTGATTACGGGGTGAATGAGCAGTTCTTC; CDR3aa: CASSDYGVNEQFF
abundance: few; j_gene: TRBJ2-7; v_gene: TRBV30; len: 15; d_gene: TRBD2; CDR3nt: TGTGCCTGGACGTCCGCCGGGGCGGGAGGCTACGAGCAGTACTTC; CDR3aa: CAWTSAGAGGYEQYF
abundance: few; j_gene: TRBJ2-1; v_gene: TRBV7-9; len: 16; d_gene: TRBD2; CDR3nt: TGTGCCAGCAGCGTAGACCGCGGGACTAGCGGGGGGGAGCAGTTCTTC; CDR3aa: CASSVDRGTSGGEQFF
abundance: -; j_gene: TRBJ2-3; v_gene: TRBV5-1; len: 14; d_gene: -; CDR3nt: TGCGCCAGCAGCTTTGACAGGTCGGCGGATACGCAGTATTTT; CDR3aa: CASSFDRSADTQYF
abundance: -; j_gene: TRBJ2-1; v_gene: TRBV28; len: 15; d_gene: -; CDR3nt: TGTGCCAGCAGTTTATTAACGGGAGTTGTGGGTGAGCAGTTCTTC; CDR3aa: CASSLLTGVVGEQFF
abundance: -; j_gene: TRBJ1-1; v_gene: TRBV11-3; len: 14; d_gene: -; CDR3nt: TGTGCCAGCAGCTCCCAGGGGACGAACACTGAAGCTTTCTTT; CDR3aa: CASSSQGTNTEAFF
abundance: -; j_gene: TRBJ1-1; v_gene: TRBV20-1; len: 11; d_gene: -; CDR3nt: TGCAGTGCTAGGTGGAGGCTAGCAGCTTTCTTT; CDR3aa: CSARWRLAAFF